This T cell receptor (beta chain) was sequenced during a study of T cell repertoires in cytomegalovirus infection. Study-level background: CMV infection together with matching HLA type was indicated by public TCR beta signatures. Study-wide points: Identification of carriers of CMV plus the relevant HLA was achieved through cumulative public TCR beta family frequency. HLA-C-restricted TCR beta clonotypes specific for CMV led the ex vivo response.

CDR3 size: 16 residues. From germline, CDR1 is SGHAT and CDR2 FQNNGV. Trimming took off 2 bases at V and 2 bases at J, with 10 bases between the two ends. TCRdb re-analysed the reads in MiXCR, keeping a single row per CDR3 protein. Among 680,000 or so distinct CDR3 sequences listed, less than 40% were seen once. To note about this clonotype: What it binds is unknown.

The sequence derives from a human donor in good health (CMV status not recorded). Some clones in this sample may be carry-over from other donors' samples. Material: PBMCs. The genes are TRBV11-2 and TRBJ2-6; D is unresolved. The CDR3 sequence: CASSLFTGTGANVLTF. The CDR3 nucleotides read TGTGCCAGCAGCTTATTTACTGGGACTGGGGCCAACGTCCTGACTTTC.